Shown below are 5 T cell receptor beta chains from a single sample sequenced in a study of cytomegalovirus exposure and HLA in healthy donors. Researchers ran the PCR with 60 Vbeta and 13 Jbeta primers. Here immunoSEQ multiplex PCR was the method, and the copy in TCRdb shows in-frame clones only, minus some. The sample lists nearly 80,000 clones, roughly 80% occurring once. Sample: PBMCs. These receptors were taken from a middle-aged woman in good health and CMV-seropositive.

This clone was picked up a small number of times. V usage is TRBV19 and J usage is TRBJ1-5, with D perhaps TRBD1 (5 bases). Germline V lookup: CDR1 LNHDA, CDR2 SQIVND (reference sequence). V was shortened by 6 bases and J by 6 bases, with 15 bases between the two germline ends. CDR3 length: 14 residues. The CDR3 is CASREIPQGQPQHF. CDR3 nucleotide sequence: TGTGCCAGTAGGGAGATTCCCCAGGGTCAGCCCCAGCATTTT.

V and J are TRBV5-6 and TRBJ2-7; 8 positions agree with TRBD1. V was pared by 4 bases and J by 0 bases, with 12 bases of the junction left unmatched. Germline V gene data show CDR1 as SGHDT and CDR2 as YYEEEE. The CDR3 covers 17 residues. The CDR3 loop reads CASSPKPGQAFSYEQYF. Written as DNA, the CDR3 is TGTGCCAGCAGCCCAAAACCGGGACAGGCCTTCTCCTACGAGCAGTACTTC.

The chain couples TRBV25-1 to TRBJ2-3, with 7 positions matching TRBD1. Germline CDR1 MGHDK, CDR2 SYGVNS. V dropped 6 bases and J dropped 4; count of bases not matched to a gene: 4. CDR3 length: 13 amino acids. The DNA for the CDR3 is TGTGCCAGCAGGACAGGGAGTTCAGATACGCAGTATTTT. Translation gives CASRTGSSDTQYF.

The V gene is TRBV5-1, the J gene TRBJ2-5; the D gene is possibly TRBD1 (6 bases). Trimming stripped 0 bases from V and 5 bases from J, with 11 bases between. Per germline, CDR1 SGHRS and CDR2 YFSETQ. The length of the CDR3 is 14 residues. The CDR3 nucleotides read TGCGCCAGCAGCTTGGCGAGACAGGTGGAGACCCAGTACTTC. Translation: CASSLARQVETQYF. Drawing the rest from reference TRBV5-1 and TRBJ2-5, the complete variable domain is KAGVTQTPRYLIKTRGQQVTLSCSPISGHRSVSWYQQTPGQGLQFLFEYFSETQRNKGNFPGRFSGRQFSNSRSEMNVSTLELGDSALYLCASSLARQVETQYFGPGTRLLVL.

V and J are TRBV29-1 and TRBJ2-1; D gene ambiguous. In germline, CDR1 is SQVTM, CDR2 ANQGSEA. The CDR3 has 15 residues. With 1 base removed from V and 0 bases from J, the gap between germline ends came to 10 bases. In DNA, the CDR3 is TGCAGCGTTGAAGGAAAATCTATCTCCTACAATGAGCAGTTCTTC. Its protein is CSVEGKSISYNEQFF.